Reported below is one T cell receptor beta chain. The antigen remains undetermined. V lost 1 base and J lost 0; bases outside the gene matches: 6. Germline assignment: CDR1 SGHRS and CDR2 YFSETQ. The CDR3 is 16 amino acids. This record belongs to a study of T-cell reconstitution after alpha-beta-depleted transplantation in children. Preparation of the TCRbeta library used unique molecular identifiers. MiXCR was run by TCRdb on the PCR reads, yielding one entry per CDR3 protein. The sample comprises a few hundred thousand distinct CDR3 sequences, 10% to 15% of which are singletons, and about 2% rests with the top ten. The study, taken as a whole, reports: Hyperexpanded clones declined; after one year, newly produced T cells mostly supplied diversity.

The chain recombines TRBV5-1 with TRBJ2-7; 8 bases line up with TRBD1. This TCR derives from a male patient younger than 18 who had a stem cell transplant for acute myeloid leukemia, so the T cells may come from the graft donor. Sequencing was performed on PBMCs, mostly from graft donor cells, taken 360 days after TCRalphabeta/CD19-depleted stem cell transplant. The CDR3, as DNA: TGCGCCAGCAGCTTGATGGGACAGGCCCTCTCCTACGAGCAGTACTTC. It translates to CASSLMGQALSYEQYF.